This T cell receptor (beta chain) is drawn from a study of glioma-infiltrating T cells after dendritic cell vaccination. Across the study: Dendritic cell vaccine was injected intradermally three times, biweekly.

Time point defined: after dendritic cell vaccination, including at tumor progression/relapse. Isocitrate dehydrogenase mutation was absent in all glioblastoma patients. Blood PBMC samples: pre-vaccination, two weeks post third vaccination, and at tumor progression. Some clones are missing from TCRdb's copy, which holds only in-frame ones; the method was immunoSEQ multiplex PCR. The sample carries some 110,000 clones, 85% to 90% recorded once. Trimming took 6 bases from V and 6 from J; bases not matched to a gene: 3. CDR3 length: 13 residues. Germline loops: CDR1 MNHEY, CDR2 SVGAGI. Sequencing was performed on blood, taken after dendritic cell vaccination. This clonotype was obtained from a human donor with glioblastoma. The chain links TRBV6-5 to TRBJ1-5; the match to TRBD1 covers 9 bases. The CDR3 reads CASSRTGVQPQHF. The CDR3 DNA sequence: TGTGCCAGCAGCCGGACAGGGGTTCAGCCCCAGCATTTT.